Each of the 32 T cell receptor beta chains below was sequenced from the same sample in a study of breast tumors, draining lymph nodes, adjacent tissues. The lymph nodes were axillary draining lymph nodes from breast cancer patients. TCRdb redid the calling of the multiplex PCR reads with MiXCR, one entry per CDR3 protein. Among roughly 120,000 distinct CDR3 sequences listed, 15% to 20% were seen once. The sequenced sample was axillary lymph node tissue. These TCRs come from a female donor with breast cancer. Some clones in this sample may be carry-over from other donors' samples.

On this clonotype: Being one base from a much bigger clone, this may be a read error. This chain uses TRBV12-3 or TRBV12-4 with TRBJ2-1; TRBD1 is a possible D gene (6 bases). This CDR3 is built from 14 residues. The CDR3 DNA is TGTGCCAGCAGTCAAACAGGGAGCGACAATGGGCAGTTCTTC. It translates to CASSQTGSDNGQFF.

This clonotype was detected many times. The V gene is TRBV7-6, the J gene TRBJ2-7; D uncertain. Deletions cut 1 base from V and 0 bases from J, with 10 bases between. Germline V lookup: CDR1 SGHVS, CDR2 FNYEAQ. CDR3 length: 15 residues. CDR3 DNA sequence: TGTGCCAGCAGCTTAGAGGGAATCAGCTCCTACGAGCAGTACTTC. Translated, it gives CASSLEGISSYEQYF. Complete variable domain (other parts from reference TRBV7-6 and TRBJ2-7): GAGVSQSPRYKVTKRGQDVALRCDPISGHVSLYWYRQALGQGPEFLTYFNYEAQQDKSGLPNDRFSAERPEGSISTLTIQRTEQRDSAMYRCASSLEGISSYEQYFGPGTRLTVT.

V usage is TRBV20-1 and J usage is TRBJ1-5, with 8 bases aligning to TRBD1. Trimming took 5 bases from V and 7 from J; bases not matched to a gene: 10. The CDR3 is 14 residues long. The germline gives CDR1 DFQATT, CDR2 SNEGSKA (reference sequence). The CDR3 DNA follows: TGCAGTGCTGTAAGACAGGGGCTAGGACAGCCCCAGCATTTT. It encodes CSAVRQGLGQPQHF.

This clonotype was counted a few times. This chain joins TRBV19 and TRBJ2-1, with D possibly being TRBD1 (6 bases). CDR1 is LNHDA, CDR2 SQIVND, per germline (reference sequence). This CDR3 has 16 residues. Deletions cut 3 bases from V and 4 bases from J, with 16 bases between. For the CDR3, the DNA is TGTGCCAGTAGTATCCGCCCGGGACACGCTTACAATGAGCAGTTCTTC. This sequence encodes CASSIRPGHAYNEQFF.

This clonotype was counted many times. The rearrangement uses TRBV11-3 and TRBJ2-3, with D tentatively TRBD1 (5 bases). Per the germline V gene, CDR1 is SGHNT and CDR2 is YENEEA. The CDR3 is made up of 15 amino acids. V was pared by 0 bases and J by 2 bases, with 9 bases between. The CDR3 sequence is CASSLDPGHTDTQYF. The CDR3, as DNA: TGTGCCAGCAGCTTAGATCCAGGGCACACAGATACGCAGTATTTT. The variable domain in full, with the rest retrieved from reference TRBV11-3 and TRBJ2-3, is EAGVVQSPRYKIIEKKQPVAFWCNPISGHNTLYWYLQNLGQGPELLIRYENEEAVDDSQLPKDRFSAERLKGVDSTLKIQPAELGDSAVYLCASSLDPGHTDTQYFGPGTRLTVL.

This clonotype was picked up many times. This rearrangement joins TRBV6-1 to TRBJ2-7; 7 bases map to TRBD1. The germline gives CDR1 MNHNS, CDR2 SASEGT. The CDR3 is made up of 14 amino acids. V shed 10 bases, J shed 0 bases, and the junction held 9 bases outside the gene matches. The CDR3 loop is CAIKGQISSYEQYF. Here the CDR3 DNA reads TGTGCCATCAAGGGACAGATTAGCTCCTACGAGCAGTACTTC.

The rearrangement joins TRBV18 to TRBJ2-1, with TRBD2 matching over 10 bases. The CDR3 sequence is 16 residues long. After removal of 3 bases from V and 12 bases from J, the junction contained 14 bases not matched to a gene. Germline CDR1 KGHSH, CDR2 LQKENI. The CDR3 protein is CASSPIPSGGTEGQFF. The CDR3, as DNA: TGTGCCAGCTCACCTATCCCTAGCGGGGGCACTGAGGGGCAGTTCTTC.

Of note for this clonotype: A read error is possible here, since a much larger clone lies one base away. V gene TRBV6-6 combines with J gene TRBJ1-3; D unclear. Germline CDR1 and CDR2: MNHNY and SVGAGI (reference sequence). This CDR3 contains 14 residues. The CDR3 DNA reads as TGTGCCAGCAGTTACTCGGGCTCTGGAAACACCACATATTTT. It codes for CASSYSGSGNTTYF.

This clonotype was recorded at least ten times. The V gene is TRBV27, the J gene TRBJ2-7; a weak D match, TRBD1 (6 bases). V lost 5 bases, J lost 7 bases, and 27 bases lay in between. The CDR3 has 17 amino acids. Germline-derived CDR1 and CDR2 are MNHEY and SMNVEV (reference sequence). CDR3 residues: CASSRIINRVFVGEQYF. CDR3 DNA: TGTGCCAGCAGTAGGATAATAAACAGGGTCTTCGTGGGAGAGCAGTACTTC.

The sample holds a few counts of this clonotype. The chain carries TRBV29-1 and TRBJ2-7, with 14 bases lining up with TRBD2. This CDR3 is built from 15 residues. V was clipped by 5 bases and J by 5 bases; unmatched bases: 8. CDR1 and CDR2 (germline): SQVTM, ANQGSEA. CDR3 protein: CSVTRPGLAGDEQYF. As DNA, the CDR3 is TGCAGCGTTACCCGACCGGGACTAGCGGGAGACGAGCAGTACTTC.

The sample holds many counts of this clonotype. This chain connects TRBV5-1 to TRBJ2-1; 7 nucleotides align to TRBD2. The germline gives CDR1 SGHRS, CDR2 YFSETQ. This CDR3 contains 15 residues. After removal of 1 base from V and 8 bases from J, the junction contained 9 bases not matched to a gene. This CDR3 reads CASSLLGLGAYEQFF. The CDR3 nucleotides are TGCGCCAGCAGCTTGTTAGGACTAGGTGCCTATGAGCAGTTCTTC.

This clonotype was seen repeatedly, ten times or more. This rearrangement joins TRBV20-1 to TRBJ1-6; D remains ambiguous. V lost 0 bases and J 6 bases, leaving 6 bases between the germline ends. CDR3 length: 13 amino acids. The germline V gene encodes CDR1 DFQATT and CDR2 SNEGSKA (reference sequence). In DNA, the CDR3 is TGCAGTGCTAGAGATCGGATTAATTCACCCCTCCACTTT. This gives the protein CSARDRINSPLHF.

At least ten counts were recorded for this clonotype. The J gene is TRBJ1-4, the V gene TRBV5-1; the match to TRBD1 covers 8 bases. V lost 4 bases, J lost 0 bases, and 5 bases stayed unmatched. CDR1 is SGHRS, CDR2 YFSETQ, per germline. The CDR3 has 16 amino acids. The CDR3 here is CASSREGQATNEKLFF. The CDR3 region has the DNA TGCGCCAGCAGCCGTGAGGGACAGGCAACTAATGAAAAACTGTTTTTT.

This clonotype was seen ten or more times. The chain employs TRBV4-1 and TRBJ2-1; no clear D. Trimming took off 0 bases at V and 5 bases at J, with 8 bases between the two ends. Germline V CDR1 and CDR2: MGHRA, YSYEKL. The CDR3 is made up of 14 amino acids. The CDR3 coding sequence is TGCGCCAGCAGCCAAGATGGTTGGAACAATGAGCAGTTCTTC. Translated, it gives CASSQDGWNNEQFF.

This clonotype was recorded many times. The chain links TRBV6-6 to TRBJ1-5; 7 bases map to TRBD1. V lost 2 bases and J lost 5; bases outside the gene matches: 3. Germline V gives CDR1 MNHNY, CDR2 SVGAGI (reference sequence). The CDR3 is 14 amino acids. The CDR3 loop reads CASSYGDSYQPQHF. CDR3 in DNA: TGTGCCAGCAGTTACGGGGACAGTTATCAGCCCCAGCATTTT.

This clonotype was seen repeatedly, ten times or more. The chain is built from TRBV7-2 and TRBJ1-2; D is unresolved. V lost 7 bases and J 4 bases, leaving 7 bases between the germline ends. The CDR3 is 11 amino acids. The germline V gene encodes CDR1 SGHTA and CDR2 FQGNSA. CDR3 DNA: TGTGCCAGCACGGCCGGCTATGGCTACACCTTC. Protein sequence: CASTAGYGYTF.

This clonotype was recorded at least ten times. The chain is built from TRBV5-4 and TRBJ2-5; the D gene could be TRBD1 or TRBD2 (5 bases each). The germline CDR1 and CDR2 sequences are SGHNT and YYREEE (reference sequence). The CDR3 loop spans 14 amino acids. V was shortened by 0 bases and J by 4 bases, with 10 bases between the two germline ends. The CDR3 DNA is TGTGCCAGCAGCTTGGAGAGGGGCAGAGAGACCCAGTACTTC. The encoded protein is CASSLERGRETQYF.

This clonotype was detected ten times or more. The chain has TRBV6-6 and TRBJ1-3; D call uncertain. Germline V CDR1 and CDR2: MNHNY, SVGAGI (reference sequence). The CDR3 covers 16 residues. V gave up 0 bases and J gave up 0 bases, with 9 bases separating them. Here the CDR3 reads CASSYSEIRSGNTIYF. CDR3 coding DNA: TGTGCCAGCAGTTACTCGGAAATACGCTCTGGAAACACCATATATTTT.

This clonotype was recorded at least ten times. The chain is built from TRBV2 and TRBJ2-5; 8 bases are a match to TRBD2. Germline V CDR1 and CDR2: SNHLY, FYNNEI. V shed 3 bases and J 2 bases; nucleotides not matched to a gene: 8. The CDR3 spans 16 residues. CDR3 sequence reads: CASSDRTSFLQETQYF. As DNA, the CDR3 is TGTGCCAGCAGTGACCGGACTAGCTTCCTTCAAGAGACCCAGTACTTC.

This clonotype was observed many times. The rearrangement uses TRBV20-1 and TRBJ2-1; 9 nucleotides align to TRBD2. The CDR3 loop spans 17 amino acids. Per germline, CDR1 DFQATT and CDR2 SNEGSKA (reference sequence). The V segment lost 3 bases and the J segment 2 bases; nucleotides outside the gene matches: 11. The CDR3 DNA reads TGCAGTGCTAGGGGACATAGCGGGAGAAACCCCTACAATGAGCAGTTCTTC. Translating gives CSARGHSGRNPYNEQFF.

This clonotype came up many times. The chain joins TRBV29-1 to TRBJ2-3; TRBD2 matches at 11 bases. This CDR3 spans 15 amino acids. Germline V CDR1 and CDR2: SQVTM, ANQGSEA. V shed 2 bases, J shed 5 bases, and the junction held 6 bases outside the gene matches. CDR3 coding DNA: TGCAGCGTTGAATATAGCGGGAGGGCGGTAGATACGCAGTATTTT. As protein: CSVEYSGRAVDTQYF.

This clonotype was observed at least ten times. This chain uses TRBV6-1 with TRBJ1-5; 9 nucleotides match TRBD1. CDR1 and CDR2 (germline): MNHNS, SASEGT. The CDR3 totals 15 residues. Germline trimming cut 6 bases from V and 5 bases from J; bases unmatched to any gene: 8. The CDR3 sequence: CASSDHTGGYQPQHF. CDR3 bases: TGTGCCAGCAGCGACCATACAGGGGGCTATCAGCCCCAGCATTTT.

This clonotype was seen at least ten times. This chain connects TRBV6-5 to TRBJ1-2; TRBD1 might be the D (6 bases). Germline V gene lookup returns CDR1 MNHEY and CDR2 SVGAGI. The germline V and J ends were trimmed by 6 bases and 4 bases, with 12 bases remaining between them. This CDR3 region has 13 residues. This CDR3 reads CASSPDRLYGYTF. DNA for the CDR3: TGTGCCAGCAGCCCGGACAGACTCTATGGCTACACCTTC.

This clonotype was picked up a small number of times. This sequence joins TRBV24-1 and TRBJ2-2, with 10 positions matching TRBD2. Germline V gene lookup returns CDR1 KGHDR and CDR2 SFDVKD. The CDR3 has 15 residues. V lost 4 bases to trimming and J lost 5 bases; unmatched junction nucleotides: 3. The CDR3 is CATSEAGGMTGELFF. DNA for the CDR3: TGTGCCACCAGTGAAGCGGGAGGGATGACCGGGGAGCTGTTTTTT.

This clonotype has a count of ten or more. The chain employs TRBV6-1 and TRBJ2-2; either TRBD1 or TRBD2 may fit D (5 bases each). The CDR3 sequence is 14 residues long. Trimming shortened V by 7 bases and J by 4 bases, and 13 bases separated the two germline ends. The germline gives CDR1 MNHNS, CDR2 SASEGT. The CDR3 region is CASMRAGGTGELFF. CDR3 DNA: TGTGCCAGCATGCGGGCTGGGGGCACCGGGGAGCTGTTTTTT.

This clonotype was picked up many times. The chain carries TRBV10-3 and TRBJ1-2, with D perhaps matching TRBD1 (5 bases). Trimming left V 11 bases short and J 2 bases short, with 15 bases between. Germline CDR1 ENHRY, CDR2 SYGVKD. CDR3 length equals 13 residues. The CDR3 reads CAADSELNYGYTF. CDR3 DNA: TGTGCCGCCGACAGCGAACTGAACTATGGCTACACCTTC.

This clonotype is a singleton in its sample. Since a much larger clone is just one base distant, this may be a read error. CDR3 residues: CASSPGGARTTDTQYF. CDR3 bases: TGTGCCAGCAGCCCGGGCGGGGCTCGGACCACAGATACGCAGTATTTT. This chain joins TRBV9 and TRBJ2-3; D is perhaps TRBD2 (6 bases). V lost 4 bases and J lost 2, with 17 bases in between. The CDR3 loop spans 16 amino acids. Germline CDR1 is SGDLS and CDR2 is YYNGEE.

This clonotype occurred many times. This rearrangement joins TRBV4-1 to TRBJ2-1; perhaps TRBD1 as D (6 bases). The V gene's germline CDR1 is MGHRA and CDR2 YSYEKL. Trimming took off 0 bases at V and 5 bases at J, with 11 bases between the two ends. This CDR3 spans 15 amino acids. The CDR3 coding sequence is TGCGCCAGCAGCCAAGAAGCGACAGGTAACAATGAGCAGTTCTTC. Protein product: CASSQEATGNNEQFF.

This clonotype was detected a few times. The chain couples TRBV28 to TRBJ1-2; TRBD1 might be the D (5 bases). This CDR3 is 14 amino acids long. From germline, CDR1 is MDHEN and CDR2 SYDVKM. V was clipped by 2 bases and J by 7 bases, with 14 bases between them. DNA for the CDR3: TGTGCCAGCAGTTTAGCAGGGCCGGCGGGTGGCTACACCTTC. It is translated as CASSLAGPAGGYTF.

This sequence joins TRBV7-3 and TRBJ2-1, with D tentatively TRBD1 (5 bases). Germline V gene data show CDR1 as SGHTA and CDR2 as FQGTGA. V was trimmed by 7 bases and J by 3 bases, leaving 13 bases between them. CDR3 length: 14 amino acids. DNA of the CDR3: TGTGCCAGCAACCCCGACAGTTTCTACAATGAGCAGTTCTTC. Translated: CASNPDSFYNEQFF. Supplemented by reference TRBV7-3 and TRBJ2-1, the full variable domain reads GAGVSQTPSNKVTEKGKYVELRCDPISGHTALYWYRQSLGQGPEFLIYFQGTGAADDSGLPNDRFFAVRPEGSVSTLKIQRTERGDSAVYLCASNPDSFYNEQFFGPGTRLTVL.

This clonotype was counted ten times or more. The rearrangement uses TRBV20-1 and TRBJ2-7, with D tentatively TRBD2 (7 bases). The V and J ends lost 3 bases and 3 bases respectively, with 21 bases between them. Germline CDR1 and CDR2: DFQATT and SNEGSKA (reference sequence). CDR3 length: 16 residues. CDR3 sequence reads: CSARSNLGRGDYEQYF. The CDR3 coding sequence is TGCAGTGCTAGGTCCAATTTGGGGAGGGGGGACTACGAGCAGTACTTC.

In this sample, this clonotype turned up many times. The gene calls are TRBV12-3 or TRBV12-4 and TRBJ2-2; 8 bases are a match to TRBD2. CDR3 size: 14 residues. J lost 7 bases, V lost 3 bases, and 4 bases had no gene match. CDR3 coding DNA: TGTGCCAGCAGTTTCGGGCGGGAGGTCGGGGAGCTGTTTTTT. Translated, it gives CASSFGREVGELFF.